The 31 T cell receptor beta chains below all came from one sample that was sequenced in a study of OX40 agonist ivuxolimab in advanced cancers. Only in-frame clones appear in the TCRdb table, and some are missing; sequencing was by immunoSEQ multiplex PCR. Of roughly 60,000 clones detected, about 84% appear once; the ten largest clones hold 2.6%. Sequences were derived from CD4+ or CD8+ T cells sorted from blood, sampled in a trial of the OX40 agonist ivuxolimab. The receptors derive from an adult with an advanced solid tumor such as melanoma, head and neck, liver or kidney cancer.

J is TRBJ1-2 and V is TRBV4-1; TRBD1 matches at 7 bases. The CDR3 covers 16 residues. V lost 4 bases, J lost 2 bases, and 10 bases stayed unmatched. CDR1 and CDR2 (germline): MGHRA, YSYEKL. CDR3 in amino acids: CASSPPDRDKNYGYTF. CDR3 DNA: TGCGCCAGCAGCCCACCCGACAGGGATAAAAACTATGGCTACACCTTC.

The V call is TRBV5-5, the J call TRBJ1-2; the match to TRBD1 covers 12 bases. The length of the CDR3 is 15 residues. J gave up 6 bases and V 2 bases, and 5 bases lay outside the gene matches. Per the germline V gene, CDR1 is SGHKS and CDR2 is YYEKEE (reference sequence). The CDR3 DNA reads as TGTGCCAGCAGCTTTGGGACAGGGGGCGCAGATGGCTACACCTTC. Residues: CASSFGTGGADGYTF. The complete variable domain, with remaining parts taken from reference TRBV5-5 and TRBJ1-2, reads DAGVTQSPTHLIKTRGQQVTLRCSPISGHKSVSWYQQVLGQGPQFIFQYYEKEERGRGNFPDRFSARQFPNYSSELNVNALLLGDSALYLCASSFGTGGADGYTFGSGTRLTVV.

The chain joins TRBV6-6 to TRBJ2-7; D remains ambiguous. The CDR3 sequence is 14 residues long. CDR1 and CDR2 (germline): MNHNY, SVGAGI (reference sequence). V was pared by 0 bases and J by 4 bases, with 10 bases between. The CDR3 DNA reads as TGTGCCAGCAGTTACTCGATAATAGGATACGAGCAGTACTTC. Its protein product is CASSYSIIGYEQYF.

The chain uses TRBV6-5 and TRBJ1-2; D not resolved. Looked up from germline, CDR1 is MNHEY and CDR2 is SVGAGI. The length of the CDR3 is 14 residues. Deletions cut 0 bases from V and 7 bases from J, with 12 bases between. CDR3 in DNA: TGTGCCAGCAGTTACTCGGTTACTTATGGTGGCTACACCTTC. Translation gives CASSYSVTYGGYTF.

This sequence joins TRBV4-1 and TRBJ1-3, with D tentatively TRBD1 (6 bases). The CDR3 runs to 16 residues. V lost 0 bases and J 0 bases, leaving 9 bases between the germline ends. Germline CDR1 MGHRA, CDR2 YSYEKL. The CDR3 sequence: CASSQEWTDSGNTIYF. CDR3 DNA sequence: TGCGCCAGCAGCCAAGAATGGACAGACTCTGGAAACACCATATATTTT.

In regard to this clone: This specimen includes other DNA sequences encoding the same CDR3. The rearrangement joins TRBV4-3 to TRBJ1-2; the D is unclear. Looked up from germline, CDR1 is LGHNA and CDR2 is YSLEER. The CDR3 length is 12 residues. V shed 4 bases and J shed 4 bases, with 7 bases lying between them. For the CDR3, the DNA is TGCGCCAGCAGCCTAAGCGGCTATGGCTACACCTTC. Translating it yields CASSLSGYGYTF.

The CDR3 DNA reads TGTGCCAGCTCACGGATGGGAGGGGGCTTCTCGGACTATGGCTACACCTTC. This codes for CASSRMGGGFSDYGYTF. This sequence joins TRBV18 and TRBJ1-2; 7 nucleotides line up with TRBD1. Germline V gene data show CDR1 as KGHSH and CDR2 as LQKENI. The CDR3 sequence is 17 residues long. Losses at the gene ends were 4 bases for V and 3 bases for J; bases not matched to a gene: 14. The complete variable domain, with remaining parts taken from reference TRBV18 and TRBJ1-2, reads NAGVMQNPRHLVRRRGQEARLRCSPMKGHSHVYWYRQLPEEGLKFMVYLQKENIIDESGMPKERFSAEFPKEGPSILRIQQVVRGDSAAYFCASSRMGGGFSDYGYTFGSGTRLTVV.

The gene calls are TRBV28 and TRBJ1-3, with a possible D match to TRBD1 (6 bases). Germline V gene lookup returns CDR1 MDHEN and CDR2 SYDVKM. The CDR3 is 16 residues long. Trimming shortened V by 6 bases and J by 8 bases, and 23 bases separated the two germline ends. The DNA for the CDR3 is TGTGCCAGCAGGAGGAGGACAGTGACGAAGTGGGACACCATATATTTT. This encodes CASRRRTVTKWDTIYF. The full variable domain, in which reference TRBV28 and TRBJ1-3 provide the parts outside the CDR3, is DVKVTQSSRYLVKRTGEKVFLECVQDMDHENMFWYRQDPGLGLRLIYFSYDVKMKEKGDIPEGYSVSREKKERFSLILESASTNQTSMYLCASRRRTVTKWDTIYFGEGSWLTVV.

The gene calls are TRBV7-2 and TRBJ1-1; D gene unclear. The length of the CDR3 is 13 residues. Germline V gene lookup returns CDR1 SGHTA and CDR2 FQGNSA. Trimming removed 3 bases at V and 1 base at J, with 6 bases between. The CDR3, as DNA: TGTGCCAGCAGCTTGCAGAGGAACACTGAAGCTTTCTTT. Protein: CASSLQRNTEAFF.

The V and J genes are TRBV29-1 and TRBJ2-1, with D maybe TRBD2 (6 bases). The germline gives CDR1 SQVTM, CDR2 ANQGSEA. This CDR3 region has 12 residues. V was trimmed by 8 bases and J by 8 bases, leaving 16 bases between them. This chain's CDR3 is CSTGSTGDEQFF. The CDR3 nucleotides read TGCAGCACCGGGTCTACGGGAGATGAGCAGTTCTTC.

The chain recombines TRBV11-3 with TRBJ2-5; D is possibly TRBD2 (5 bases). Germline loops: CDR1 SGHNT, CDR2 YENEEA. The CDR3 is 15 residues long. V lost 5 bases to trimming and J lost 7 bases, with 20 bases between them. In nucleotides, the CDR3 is TGTGCCAGCAGCACTTTCGGCGTCGGAGGAGGGACCCAGTACTTC. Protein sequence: CASSTFGVGGGTQYF.

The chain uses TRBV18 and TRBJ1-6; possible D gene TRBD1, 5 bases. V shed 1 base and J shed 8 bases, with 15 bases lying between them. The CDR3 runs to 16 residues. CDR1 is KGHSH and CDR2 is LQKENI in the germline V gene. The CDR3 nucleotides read TGTGCCAGCTCACCACGCGGCAGGGTGACGGATTCACCCCTCCACTTT. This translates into CASSPRGRVTDSPLHF.

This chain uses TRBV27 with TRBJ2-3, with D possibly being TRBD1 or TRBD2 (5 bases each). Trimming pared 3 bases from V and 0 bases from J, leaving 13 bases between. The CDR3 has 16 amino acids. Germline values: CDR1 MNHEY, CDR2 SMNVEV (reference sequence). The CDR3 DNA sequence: TGTGCCAGCAGTTTCCGGGGCGTCTGGAGCACAGATACGCAGTATTTT. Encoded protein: CASSFRGVWSTDTQYF.

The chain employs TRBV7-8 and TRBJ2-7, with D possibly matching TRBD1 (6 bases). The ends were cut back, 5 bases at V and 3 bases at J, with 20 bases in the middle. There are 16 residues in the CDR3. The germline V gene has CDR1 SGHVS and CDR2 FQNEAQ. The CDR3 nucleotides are TGTGCCAGCAGCCCGCACAGGGTCCCCATGAACTACGAGCAGTACTTC. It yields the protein CASSPHRVPMNYEQYF.

The CDR3: CAISVEGPTEAFF. In nucleotides, the CDR3 is TGTGCCATCAGTGTGGAGGGCCCCACTGAAGCTTTCTTT. V is TRBV10-3 and J is TRBJ1-1; unclear D gene. CDR1 is ENHRY, CDR2 SYGVKD, per germline. Trimming cost V 4 bases and J 4 bases, with 10 bases left between them. This CDR3 is built from 13 residues.

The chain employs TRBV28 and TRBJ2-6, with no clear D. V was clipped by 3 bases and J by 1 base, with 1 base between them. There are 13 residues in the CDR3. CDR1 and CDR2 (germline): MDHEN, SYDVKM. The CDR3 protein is CASSLSGANVLTF. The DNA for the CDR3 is TGTGCCAGCAGTTTGTCTGGGGCCAACGTCCTGACTTTC.

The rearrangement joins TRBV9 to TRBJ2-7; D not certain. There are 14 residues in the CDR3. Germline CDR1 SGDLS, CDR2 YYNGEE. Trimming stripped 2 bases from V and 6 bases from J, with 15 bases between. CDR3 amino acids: CASSVDITRREQYF. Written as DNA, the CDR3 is TGTGCCAGCAGCGTCGACATAACACGGCGCGAGCAGTACTTC.

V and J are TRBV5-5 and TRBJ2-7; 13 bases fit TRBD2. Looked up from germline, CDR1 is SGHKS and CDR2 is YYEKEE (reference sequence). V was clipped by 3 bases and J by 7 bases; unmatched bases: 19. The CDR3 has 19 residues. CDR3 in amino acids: CASSSWTSGGHLSSREQYF. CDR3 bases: TGTGCCAGCAGCTCTTGGACTAGCGGGGGTCATCTCTCCTCTAGGGAGCAGTACTTC. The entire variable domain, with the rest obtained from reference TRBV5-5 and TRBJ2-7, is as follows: DAGVTQSPTHLIKTRGQQVTLRCSPISGHKSVSWYQQVLGQGPQFIFQYYEKEERGRGNFPDRFSARQFPNYSSELNVNALLLGDSALYLCASSSWTSGGHLSSREQYFGPGTRLTVT.

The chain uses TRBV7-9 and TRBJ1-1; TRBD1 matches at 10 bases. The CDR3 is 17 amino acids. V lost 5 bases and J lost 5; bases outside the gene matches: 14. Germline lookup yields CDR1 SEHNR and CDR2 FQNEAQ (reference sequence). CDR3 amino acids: CASSQRRDRGTKTEAFF. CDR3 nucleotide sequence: TGTGCCAGCAGCCAACGAAGGGACAGGGGAACAAAAACTGAAGCTTTCTTT.

The CDR3 region has the DNA TGTGCCAGCAGTCGGGGGCCTGAAGCTTTCTTT. Translating it yields CASSRGPEAFF. The rearrangement joins TRBV28 to TRBJ1-1; a weak D match, TRBD1 (6 bases). Germline V gives CDR1 MDHEN, CDR2 SYDVKM. Trimming took off 5 bases at V and 6 bases at J, with 7 bases between the two ends. There are 11 residues in the CDR3.

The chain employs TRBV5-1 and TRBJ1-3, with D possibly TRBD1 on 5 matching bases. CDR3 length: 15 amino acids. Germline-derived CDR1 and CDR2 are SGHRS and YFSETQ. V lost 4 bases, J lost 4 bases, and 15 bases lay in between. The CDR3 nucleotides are TGCGCCAGCAGCCGAAGCGGGGGTTTGGGAAACACCATATATTTT. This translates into CASSRSGGLGNTIYF.

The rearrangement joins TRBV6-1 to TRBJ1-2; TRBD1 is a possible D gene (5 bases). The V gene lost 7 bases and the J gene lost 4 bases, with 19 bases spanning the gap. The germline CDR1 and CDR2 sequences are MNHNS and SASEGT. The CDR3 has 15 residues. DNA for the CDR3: TGTGCCAGCAACCGGGGCGTTACTCCCCTCTATGGCTACACCTTC. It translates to CASNRGVTPLYGYTF.

This CDR3 reads CASSLRTGGNSPLHF. In DNA, the CDR3 is TGTGCCAGCAGTTTAAGGACAGGGGGAAATTCACCCCTCCACTTT. The chain couples TRBV28 to TRBJ1-6, with 10 bases identical to TRBD1. The germline V gene encodes CDR1 MDHEN and CDR2 SYDVKM. Trimming cost V 2 bases and J 7 bases; bases outside gene matches: 2. This CDR3 comprises 15 residues. The full variable domain, with the rest looked up from reference TRBV28 and TRBJ1-6, is DVKVTQSSRYLVKRTGEKVFLECVQDMDHENMFWYRQDPGLGLRLIYFSYDVKMKEKGDIPEGYSVSREKKERFSLILESASTNQTSMYLCASSLRTGGNSPLHFGNGTRLTVT.

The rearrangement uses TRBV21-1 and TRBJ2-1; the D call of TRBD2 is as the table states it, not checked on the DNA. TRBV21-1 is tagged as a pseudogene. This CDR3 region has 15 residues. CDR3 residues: CASSQGTSNCNEQFF. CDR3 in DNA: TGTGCCAGCAGCCAGGGGACTAGCAATTGCAATGAGCAGTTCTTC.

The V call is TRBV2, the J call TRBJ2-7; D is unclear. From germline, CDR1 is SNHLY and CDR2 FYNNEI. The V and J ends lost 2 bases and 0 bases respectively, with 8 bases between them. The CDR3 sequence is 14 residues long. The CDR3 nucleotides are TGTGCCAGCAGTGAACAGGCCTACTCCTACGAGCAGTACTTC. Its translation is CASSEQAYSYEQYF.

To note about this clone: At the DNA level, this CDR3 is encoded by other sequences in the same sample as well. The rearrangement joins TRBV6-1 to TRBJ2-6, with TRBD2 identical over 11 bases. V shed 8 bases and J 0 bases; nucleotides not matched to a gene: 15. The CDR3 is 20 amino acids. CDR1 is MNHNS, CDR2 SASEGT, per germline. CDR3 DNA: TGTGCCAGCGGTGTAATGGGGCTAGCGGGGGGTTCCTCTGGGGCCAACGTCCTGACTTTC. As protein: CASGVMGLAGGSSGANVLTF.

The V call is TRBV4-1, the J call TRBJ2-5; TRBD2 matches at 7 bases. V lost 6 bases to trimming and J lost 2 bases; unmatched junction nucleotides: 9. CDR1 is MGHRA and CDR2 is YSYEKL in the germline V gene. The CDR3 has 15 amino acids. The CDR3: CASSKLLARQETQYF. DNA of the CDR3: TGCGCCAGCAGTAAGTTACTAGCGAGACAAGAGACCCAGTACTTC.

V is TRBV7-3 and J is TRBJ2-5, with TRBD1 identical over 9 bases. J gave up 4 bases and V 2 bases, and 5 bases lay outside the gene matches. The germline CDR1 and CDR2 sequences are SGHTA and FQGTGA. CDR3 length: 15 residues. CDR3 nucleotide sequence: TGTGCCAGCAGCTTAGGGGACAGGGATAGAGAGACCCAGTACTTC. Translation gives CASSLGDRDRETQYF. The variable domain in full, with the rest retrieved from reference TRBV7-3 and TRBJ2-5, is GAGVSQTPSNKVTEKGKYVELRCDPISGHTALYWYRQSLGQGPEFLIYFQGTGAADDSGLPNDRFFAVRPEGSVSTLKIQRTERGDSAVYLCASSLGDRDRETQYFGPGTRLLVL.

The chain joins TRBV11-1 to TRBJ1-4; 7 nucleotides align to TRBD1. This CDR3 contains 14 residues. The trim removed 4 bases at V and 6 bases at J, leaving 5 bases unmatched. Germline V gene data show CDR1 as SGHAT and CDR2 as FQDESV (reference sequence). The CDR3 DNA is TGTGCCAGCAGCTCGACAGGGTCTGATGAAAAACTGTTTTTT. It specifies CASSSTGSDEKLFF.

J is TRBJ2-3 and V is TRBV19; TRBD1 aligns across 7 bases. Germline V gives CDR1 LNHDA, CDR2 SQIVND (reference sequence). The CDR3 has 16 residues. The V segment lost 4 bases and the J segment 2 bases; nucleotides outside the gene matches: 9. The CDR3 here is CASSTRTGFYTDTQYF. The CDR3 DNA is TGTGCCAGTAGTACTAGGACAGGCTTTTACACAGATACGCAGTATTTT.

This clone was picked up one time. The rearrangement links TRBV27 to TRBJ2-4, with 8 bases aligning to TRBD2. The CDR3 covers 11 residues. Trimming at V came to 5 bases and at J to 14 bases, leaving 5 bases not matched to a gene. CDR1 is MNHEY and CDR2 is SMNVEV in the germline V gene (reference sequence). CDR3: CASSPGGAEYF. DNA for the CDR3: TGTGCCAGCAGTCCCGGGGGGGCCGAGTACTTC.